A single sample is the source of the 28 T cell receptor beta chains below, sequenced in a study of cytomegalovirus exposure and HLA in healthy donors. It was with 60 Vbeta and 13 Jbeta primers that the PCR ran. Assay used: immunoSEQ multiplex PCR; TCRdb lists only in-frame clones, some missing. The sample comprises approximately 99,000 clones, 70% to 75% of which are singletons, and less than 4.5% rests with the top ten. Sequencing was performed on PBMCs. The receptors shown here come from a man in his forties in good health and CMV-seronegative.

This chain uses TRBV4-1 with TRBJ1-2; D possibly corresponds to TRBD1 (6 bases). The ends were cut back, 1 base at V and 8 bases at J, with 17 bases in the middle. Germline-derived CDR1 and CDR2 are MGHRA and YSYEKL. The CDR3 runs 15 residues. CDR3 bases: TGCGCCAGCAGCCAAGTCGCAGGGGTAGATTACGGCTACACCTTC. Translating gives CASSQVAGVDYGYTF.

The CDR3 DNA sequence: TGTGCCAGTAGTATAGGACAGTTCGACGAGCAGTACTTC. It yields the protein CASSIGQFDEQYF. The chain uses TRBV19 and TRBJ2-7; D perhaps matches TRBD1 (5 bases). The CDR3 extends over 13 amino acids. With 1 base removed from V and 5 bases from J, the gap between germline ends came to 9 bases. The germline gives CDR1 LNHDA, CDR2 SQIVND (reference sequence).

This clone has a handful of counts. The rearrangement links TRBV7-9 to TRBJ2-3; 7 nucleotides match TRBD1. The CDR3 is 14 residues long. Trimming took 2 bases from V and 5 from J; bases not matched to a gene: 4. Germline CDR1 SEHNR, CDR2 FQNEAQ (reference sequence). The CDR3 spells CASSLTGAGDTQYF. CDR3 coding DNA: TGTGCCAGCAGCTTAACAGGGGCTGGAGATACGCAGTATTTT.

The chain employs TRBV29-1 and TRBJ2-6, with unresolved D. Deletions cut 4 bases from V and 0 bases from J, with 4 bases between. The CDR3 loop spans 13 amino acids. Germline lookup yields CDR1 SQVTM and CDR2 ANQGSEA. The CDR3 protein is CSVASSGANVLTF. CDR3 coding DNA: TGCAGCGTTGCCTCCTCTGGGGCCAACGTCCTGACTTTC.

V gene TRBV15 combines with J gene TRBJ1-2; D possibly corresponds to TRBD1 (5 bases). With 5 bases removed from V and 8 bases from J, the gap between germline ends came to 18 bases. The germline CDR1 and CDR2 sequences are LNHNV and YYDKDF (reference sequence). There are 14 residues in the CDR3. The DNA of the CDR3 is TGTGCCACCAGCGGGACGGAGGGGCCGGGGGGCTACACCTTC. Its protein is CATSGTEGPGGYTF. The variable domain in full, with the rest retrieved from reference TRBV15 and TRBJ1-2, is DAMVIQNPRYQVTQFGKPVTLSCSQTLNHNVMYWYQQKSSQAPKLLFHYYDKDFNNEADTPDNFQSRRPNTSFCFLDIRSPGLGDTAMYLCATSGTEGPGGYTFGSGTRLTVV.

The table lists this clone with a few counts. The CDR3 here is CASSEGHFDRDEQYF. In nucleotides, the CDR3 is TGTGCCAGCAGTGAGGGACATTTCGATCGGGACGAGCAGTACTTC. The chain links TRBV2 to TRBJ2-7; tentative D call: TRBD1 (6 bases). The CDR3 is 15 amino acids. The V end lost 3 bases, the J end lost 5 bases, and 17 bases lay between the germline ends. Looked up from germline, CDR1 is SNHLY and CDR2 is FYNNEI. Supplemented by reference TRBV2 and TRBJ2-7, the full variable domain reads EPEVTQTPSHQVTQMGQEVILRCVPISNHLYFYWYRQILGQKVEFLVSFYNNEISEKSEIFDDQFSVERPDGSNFTLKIRSTKLEDSAMYFCASSEGHFDRDEQYFGPGTRLTVT.

J is TRBJ2-7 and V is TRBV2; tentatively, D is TRBD1 (6 bases). Germline lookup yields CDR1 SNHLY and CDR2 FYNNEI. This CDR3 contains 14 residues. Trimming cost V 8 bases and J 3 bases, with 17 bases left between them. The CDR3 sequence: CASLDYREGYEQYF. The CDR3 nucleotides read TGTGCCAGCCTCGATTACAGGGAAGGCTACGAGCAGTACTTC.

This clone was seen only a few times. The J gene is TRBJ2-7, the V gene TRBV6-5; TRBD2 is a possible D gene (6 bases). CDR3 size: 13 residues. V was clipped by 5 bases and J by 0 bases, with 8 bases between them. Germline lookup yields CDR1 MNHEY and CDR2 SVGAGI. CDR3 sequence reads: CASSPGLSYEQYF. CDR3 nucleotides: TGTGCCAGCAGTCCGGGACTCTCCTACGAGCAGTACTTC.

To note about this clone: One junction end disagrees with the germline gene, perhaps due to a read error. V gene TRBV10-3 combines with J gene TRBJ1-6; D is ambiguous. Looked up from germline, CDR1 is ENHRY and CDR2 is SYGVKD. The CDR3 spans 11 residues. Here the CDR3 DNA reads TGTGCCATCAGTGTGGGCGACATTGCCCTTTTT. Its protein product is CAISVGDIALF.

The chain recombines TRBV9 with TRBJ2-3; 8 nucleotides match TRBD2. Germline trimming cut 4 bases from V and 4 bases from J; bases unmatched to any gene: 14. This CDR3 region has 17 residues. Germline-derived CDR1 and CDR2 are SGDLS and YYNGEE. For the CDR3, the DNA is TGTGCCAGCAGCCCCACTGGGGCGGGGGGTCCCCCAGATACGCAGTATTTT. Translating it yields CASSPTGAGGPPDTQYF.

This clone was seen only a few times. The chain carries TRBV30 and TRBJ1-5; 12 nucleotides match TRBD1. J was trimmed by 14 bases and V by 2 bases; bases with no gene match: 10. CDR1 and CDR2 (germline): GTSNPN, SVGIG (reference sequence). This CDR3 comprises 14 residues. The CDR3 here is CAWSRTGTGGPKHF. CDR3 DNA sequence: TGTGCCTGGAGTCGGACCGGGACAGGGGGCCCAAAGCATTTT.

The gene calls are TRBV10-3 and TRBJ1-4; 9 bases fit TRBD1. This CDR3 is 16 amino acids long. V shed 3 bases and J 2 bases; nucleotides not matched to a gene: 4. Germline CDR1 and CDR2: ENHRY and SYGVKD. This CDR3 is CAISDHRGPTNEKLFF. CDR3 bases: TGTGCCATCAGTGATCACAGGGGGCCGACTAATGAAAAACTGTTTTTT.

V usage is TRBV2 and J usage is TRBJ1-2; a possible D gene is TRBD1 (6 bases). The germline V gene encodes CDR1 SNHLY and CDR2 FYNNEI. CDR3 length: 13 residues. V was cut by 10 bases and J by 5 bases, with 17 bases left in between. CDR3 in DNA: TGTGCCACCCTCCCGGAGAGGGGGTATGGCTACACCTTC. It yields the protein CATLPERGYGYTF.

A word on this clone: Because the CDR3 is missing its conserved closing phenylalanine or tryptophan, this is likely a read error. For the CDR3, the DNA is TGCGCCAGCAGCCAGACCTCCGGGACAGGGTTTGGCTACACCGTC. Translating gives CASSQTSGTGFGYTV. This chain links TRBV4-1 with TRBJ1-2; 9 positions match TRBD1. Trimming removed 3 bases from V and 7 bases from J; junction bases left unmatched: 9. Germline lookup yields CDR1 MGHRA and CDR2 YSYEKL. CDR3 length: 15 residues.

The chain carries TRBV2 and TRBJ2-3; maybe TRBD2 (8 bases). This CDR3 contains 14 residues. Trimming stripped 8 bases from V and 3 bases from J, with 15 bases between. Germline CDR1 SNHLY, CDR2 FYNNEI. The CDR3 DNA is TGTGCCAGCCGACAGGGCGGGGGGACAGATACGCAGTATTTT. Residues: CASRQGGGTDTQYF.

The J gene is TRBJ2-3, the V gene TRBV12-5; TRBD1 aligns across 11 bases. The V gene end was trimmed by 7 bases and the J gene end by 4 bases; junction bases not matched to a gene: 7. Germline V gives CDR1 LGHNT, CDR2 FRNRAP. This CDR3 has 15 residues. This chain's CDR3 is CASALDRGHPDTQYF. In nucleotides, the CDR3 is TGTGCTAGTGCCCTGGACAGGGGGCATCCAGATACGCAGTATTTT.

Only one count was recorded for this clone. The chain recombines TRBV4-3 with TRBJ2-7; weak D call: TRBD1 (6 bases). There are 15 residues in the CDR3. V lost 1 base and J lost 5, with 15 bases in between. Germline CDR1 LGHNA, CDR2 YSLEER. In nucleotides, the CDR3 is TGCGCCAGCAGCCAAGCGCAGGGGAAGTACCACGAGCAGTACTTC. Protein product: CASSQAQGKYHEQYF.

Written as DNA, the CDR3 is TGCGCCAGCAGCCGCGACAGGGCCTACGAGCAGTACTTC. Encoded protein: CASSRDRAYEQYF. The rearrangement uses TRBV4-3 and TRBJ2-7; 7 bases are a match to TRBD1. After removal of 4 bases from V and 2 bases from J, the junction contained 2 bases not matched to a gene. The germline V gene encodes CDR1 LGHNA and CDR2 YSLEER. The CDR3 has 13 residues.

The rearrangement joins TRBV6-4 to TRBJ1-5; D is ambiguous. From germline, CDR1 is MRHNA and CDR2 SNTAGT. This CDR3 spans 14 amino acids. Trimming removed 5 bases from V and 8 bases from J, with 16 bases in between. This CDR3 reads CASSFSQISEPQHF. In DNA, the CDR3 is TGTGCCAGCAGTTTTTCCCAAATTAGCGAGCCCCAGCATTTT.

This clone was seen only a few times. The chain combines TRBV5-6 with TRBJ1-3; D call uncertain. The CDR3 spans 17 residues. Germline V gene lookup returns CDR1 SGHDT and CDR2 YYEEEE. V lost 0 bases to trimming and J lost 0 bases, with 13 bases between them. CDR3 loop: CASSLVRREYSGNTIYF. DNA for the CDR3: TGTGCCAGCAGCTTGGTGAGACGGGAATACTCTGGAAACACCATATATTTT.

The genes are TRBV6-1 and TRBJ2-7; TRBD1 agrees at 7 bases. In germline, CDR1 is MNHNS, CDR2 SASEGT. Germline trimming cut 2 bases from V and 0 bases from J; bases unmatched to any gene: 7. The CDR3 length is 16 residues. In DNA, the CDR3 is TGTGCCAGCAGTGAATCGGGTGGGGACAGCTCCTACGAGCAGTACTTC. This encodes CASSESGGDSSYEQYF.

This clone was counted a few times. The V call is TRBV4-2, the J call TRBJ2-5; the D gene is possibly TRBD2 (5 bases). The CDR3 has 16 amino acids. The V end was cut by 4 bases, the J end by 2 bases, with 17 bases between. Germline V gene sequence: CDR1 LGHNA, CDR2 YNFKEQ. This CDR3 reads CASSRGDTEDQETQYF. In DNA form, the CDR3 reads TGTGCCAGCAGCCGCGGCGACACGGAGGATCAAGAGACCCAGTACTTC.

This clone was counted a few times. The chain combines TRBV2 with TRBJ1-2; D possibly corresponds to TRBD1 (6 bases). The CDR3 has 15 amino acids. Germline V gene lookup returns CDR1 SNHLY and CDR2 FYNNEI. Trimming left V 2 bases short and J 8 bases short, with 18 bases between. The CDR3 DNA reads TGTGCCAGCAGTGAAATAGTTACAGGGAGGGGCGGCTACACCTTC. Translating gives CASSEIVTGRGGYTF.

The table lists this clone with a count of one. The sample has other DNA sequences that encode this CDR3 too. V usage is TRBV7-9 and J usage is TRBJ2-3, with D perhaps TRBD2 (6 bases). CDR3 size: 14 residues. CDR1 SEHNR and CDR2 FQNEAQ come from the germline V gene (reference sequence). Trimming removed 4 bases from V and 4 bases from J, with 12 bases in between. The CDR3 is CASSSRDFPDTQYF. For the CDR3, the DNA is TGTGCCAGCAGCTCTCGGGACTTTCCAGATACGCAGTATTTT.

The rearrangement joins TRBV25-1 to TRBJ1-5; D uncertain. Germline V gives CDR1 MGHDK, CDR2 SYGVNS. The CDR3 is 13 residues long. The V end lost 1 base, the J end lost 9 bases, and 10 bases lay between the germline ends. CDR3 region: CASSEWEAMPQHF. The CDR3 nucleotides read TGTGCCAGCAGTGAATGGGAGGCTATGCCCCAGCATTTT. Variable domain in full (rest from reference TRBV25-1 and TRBJ1-5): EADIYQTPRYLVIGTGKKITLECSQTMGHDKMYWYQQDPGMELHLIHYSYGVNSTEKGDLSSESTVSRIRTEHFPLTLESARPSHTSQYLCASSEWEAMPQHFGDGTRLSIL.

The J gene is TRBJ2-5, the V gene TRBV10-3, with 10 positions matching TRBD1. V was pared by 8 bases and J by 4 bases, with 7 bases of the junction left unmatched. CDR3 length: 14 amino acids. Germline V lookup: CDR1 ENHRY, CDR2 SYGVKD. The DNA of the CDR3 is TGTGCCATCGCGGGGACAGGGGCCCCAGAGACCCAGTACTTC. The encoded protein is CAIAGTGAPETQYF.

The chain recombines TRBV21-1 with TRBJ2-7; the listed D gene, TRBD2, was not tested against the DNA. TRBV21-1 corresponds to a pseudogene. CDR3 length: 17 amino acids. DNA for the CDR3: TGTGCCAGCTGCAAAGTCCCTAGCGGGGGCCTGGGGCTCGAGCAGTACTTC. Its translation: CASCKVPSGGLGLEQYF.

The rearrangement uses TRBV28 and TRBJ2-7; a weak D match, TRBD1 (5 bases). V was cut by 8 bases and J by 0 bases, with 17 bases left in between. The CDR3 totals 15 residues. Germline V gene data show CDR1 as MDHEN and CDR2 as SYDVKM. CDR3 nucleotide sequence: TGTGCCAGCGTAACGGACACCTCGAGCTCCTACGAGCAGTACTTC. It encodes CASVTDTSSSYEQYF. The entire variable domain, with the rest obtained from reference TRBV28 and TRBJ2-7, is as follows: DVKVTQSSRYLVKRTGEKVFLECVQDMDHENMFWYRQDPGLGLRLIYFSYDVKMKEKGDIPEGYSVSREKKERFSLILESASTNQTSMYLCASVTDTSSSYEQYFGPGTRLTVT.